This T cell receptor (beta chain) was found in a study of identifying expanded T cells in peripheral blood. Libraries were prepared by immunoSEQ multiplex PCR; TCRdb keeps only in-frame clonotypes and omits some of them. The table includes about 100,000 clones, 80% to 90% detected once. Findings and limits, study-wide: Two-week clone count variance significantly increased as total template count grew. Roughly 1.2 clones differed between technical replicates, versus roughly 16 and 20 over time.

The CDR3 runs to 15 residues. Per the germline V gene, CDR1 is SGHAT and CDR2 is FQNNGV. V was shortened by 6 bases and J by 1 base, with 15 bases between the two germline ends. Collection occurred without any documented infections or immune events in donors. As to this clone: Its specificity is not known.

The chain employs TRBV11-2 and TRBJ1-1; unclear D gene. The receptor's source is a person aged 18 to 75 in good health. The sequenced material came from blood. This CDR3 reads CASRLQHVPNTEAFF. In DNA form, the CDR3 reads TGTGCCAGCAGATTGCAACATGTTCCGAACACTGAAGCTTTCTTT.